Described below is a single T cell receptor beta chain sequence and its context. The antigen is unknown. TCRdb reprocessed the reads with MiXCR, giving one entry per CDR3 protein. The sample has roughly 62,000 distinct CDR3 sequences; less than 65% are singletons. This entry comes from a study of type 1 regulatory T cells. As for the study in general: An in vitro protocol generated T-allo10, a Tr1-enriched, alloantigen-specific CD4 T cell product.

Study-level results: Type 1 regulatory T cells had a more restricted TCR repertoire than non-type 1 regulatory T cells.

This CDR3 is built from 16 residues. J was trimmed by 6 bases and V by 0 bases; bases with no gene match: 6. Germline CDR1 is SGDLS and CDR2 is YYNGEE. The clonotype originates from a human donor in good health. This sequence joins TRBV9 and TRBJ2-2; 9 bases align to TRBD2. Sequencing input: cultured non-Tr1 T cells, either the whole culture or a sorted T cell fraction (not recorded which). CDR3 amino acids: CASSVGSSGSPGELFF. The CDR3 DNA follows: TGTGCCAGCAGCGTAGGGAGTAGCGGGAGCCCCGGGGAGCTGTTTTTT.